Here is one T cell receptor (beta chain) with its context. What it binds is unknown. The sample belongs to a study of cytomegalovirus exposure and HLA in healthy donors. General study results and limits: Follow-up analysis later connected one missense variant in DCLRE1C with trimming of TCR beta V- and J-genes. Earlier analysis looked at TCR beta V segments, and most were productive about 90% or about 30% of the time. As immune exposure information, only CMV serostatus was available.

This CDR3 has 13 residues. Trimming removed 3 bases at V and 0 bases at J, with 5 bases between. Germline CDR1 and CDR2: WNHNN and SYGVQD (reference sequence). Primers included in the PCR were 60 Vbeta and 13 Jbeta primers. Libraries were prepared by immunoSEQ multiplex PCR; TCRdb keeps only in-frame clonotypes and omits some of them. The sample holds about 140,000 clones, 60% to 80% seen once. Sequenced material: PBMCs. This receptor was identified in a female donor in good health and CMV-seronegative. The chain carries TRBV10-1 and TRBJ1-1, with D uncertain. CDR3 nucleotides: TGCGCCAGCAGTGACAGATTGAACACTGAAGCTTTCTTT. This codes for CASSDRLNTEAFF.